This TCR beta chain was captured in a study of T cells in Graves' hyperthyroidism and ophthalmopathy. Whole-study results and caveats: The model foresaw ophthalmopathy a median roughly 6.5 months prior to onset.

V lost 5 bases, J lost 0 bases, and 9 bases stayed unmatched. Germline V CDR1 and CDR2: SEHNR, FQNEAQ (reference sequence). There are 17 residues in the CDR3. What was amplified from RNA transcripts were TCR beta CDR3 regions. The HTBI primer set served for first-round RT-PCR of the TCR CDR3. TCRdb passed the multiplex PCR reads through MiXCR, listing each CDR3 protein once. The repertoire consists of 400,000 to 600,000 distinct CDR3 sequences, with 15% to 20% occurring once and the leading ten covering 25% to 30%. For this clonotype: The antigen is not known.

This clonotype was obtained from a woman aged 25 to 45 with Graves' ophthalmopathy. The sample was blood. V is TRBV7-9 and J is TRBJ2-7, with 11 bases lining up with TRBD2. CDR3 sequence: CASSIPGLADSSYEQYF. In DNA form, the CDR3 reads TGTGCCAGCAGCATTCCGGGACTAGCGGATAGCTCCTACGAGCAGTACTTC.